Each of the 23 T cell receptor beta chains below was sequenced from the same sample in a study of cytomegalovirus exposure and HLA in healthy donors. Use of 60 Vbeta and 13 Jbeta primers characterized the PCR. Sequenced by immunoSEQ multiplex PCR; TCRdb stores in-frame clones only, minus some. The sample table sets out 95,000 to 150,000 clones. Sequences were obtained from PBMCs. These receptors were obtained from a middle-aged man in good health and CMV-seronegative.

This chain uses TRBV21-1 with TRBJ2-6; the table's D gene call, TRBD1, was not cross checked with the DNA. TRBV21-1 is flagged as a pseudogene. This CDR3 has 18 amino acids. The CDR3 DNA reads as TGTGCCAGCAGCAACCCGGGACAGGGGCTCTCCGGGGCCAACGTCCTGACTTTC. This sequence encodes CASSNPGQGLSGANVLTF.

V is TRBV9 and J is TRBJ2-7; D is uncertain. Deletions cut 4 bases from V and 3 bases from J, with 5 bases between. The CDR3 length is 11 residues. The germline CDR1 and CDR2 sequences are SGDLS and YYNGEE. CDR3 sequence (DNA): TGTGCCAGCAGCTCCCACTACGAGCAGTACTTC. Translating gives CASSSHYEQYF.

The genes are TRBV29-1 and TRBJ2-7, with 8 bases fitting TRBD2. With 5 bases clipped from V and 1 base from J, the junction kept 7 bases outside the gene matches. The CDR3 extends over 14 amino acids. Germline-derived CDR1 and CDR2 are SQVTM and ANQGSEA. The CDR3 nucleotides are TGCAGCGTTACCAGCGGGAGACGGTCCTACGAGCAGTACTTC. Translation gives CSVTSGRRSYEQYF.

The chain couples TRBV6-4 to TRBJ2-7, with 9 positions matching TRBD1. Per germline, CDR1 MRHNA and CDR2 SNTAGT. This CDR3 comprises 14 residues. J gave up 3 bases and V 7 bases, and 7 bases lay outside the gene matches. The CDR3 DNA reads TGTGCCAGCACCCCAGGACAGGGGAACTACGAGCAGTACTTC. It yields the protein CASTPGQGNYEQYF.

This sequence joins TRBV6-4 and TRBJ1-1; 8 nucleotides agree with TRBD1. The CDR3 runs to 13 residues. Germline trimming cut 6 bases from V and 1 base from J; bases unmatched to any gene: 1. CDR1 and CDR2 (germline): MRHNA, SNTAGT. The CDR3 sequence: CASRGTGNTEAFF. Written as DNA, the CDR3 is TGTGCCAGCAGAGGGACAGGGAACACTGAAGCTTTCTTT.

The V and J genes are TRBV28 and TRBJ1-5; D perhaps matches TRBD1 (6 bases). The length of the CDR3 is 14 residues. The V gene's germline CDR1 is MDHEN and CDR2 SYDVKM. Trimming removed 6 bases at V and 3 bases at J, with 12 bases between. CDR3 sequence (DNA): TGTGCCAGCAGCCAATGGACAGCCAATCAGCCCCAGCATTTT. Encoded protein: CASSQWTANQPQHF.

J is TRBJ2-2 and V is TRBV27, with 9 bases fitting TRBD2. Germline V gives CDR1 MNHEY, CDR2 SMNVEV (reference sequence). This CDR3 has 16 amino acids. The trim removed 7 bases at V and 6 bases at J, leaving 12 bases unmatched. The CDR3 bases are TGTGCCAGCACCCCAAACACCGGACTAGCGTCCGGGGAGCTGTTTTTT. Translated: CASTPNTGLASGELFF.

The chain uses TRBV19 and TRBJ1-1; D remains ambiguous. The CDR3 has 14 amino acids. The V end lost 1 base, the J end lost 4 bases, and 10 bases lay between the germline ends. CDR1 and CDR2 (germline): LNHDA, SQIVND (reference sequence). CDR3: CASSIGGPGTEAFF. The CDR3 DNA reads TGTGCCAGTAGTATAGGTGGGCCCGGCACTGAAGCTTTCTTT.

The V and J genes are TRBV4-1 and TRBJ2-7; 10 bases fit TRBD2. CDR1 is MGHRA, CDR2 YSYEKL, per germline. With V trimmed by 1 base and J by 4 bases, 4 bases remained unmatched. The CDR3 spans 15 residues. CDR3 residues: CASSQASSGSYEQYF. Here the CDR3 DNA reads TGCGCCAGCAGCCAAGCCTCTAGCGGGAGTTACGAGCAGTACTTC.

This chain's CDR3 is CASSESGTSGMETQYF. CDR3 sequence (DNA): TGTGCCAGCAGCGAATCCGGGACTAGCGGGATGGAGACCCAGTACTTC. This chain joins TRBV9 and TRBJ2-5; TRBD2 aligns across 13 bases. This CDR3 is built from 16 residues. V trimming: 3 bases; J trimming: 5 bases; junction bases outside the gene matches: 7. Germline loops: CDR1 SGDLS, CDR2 YYNGEE.

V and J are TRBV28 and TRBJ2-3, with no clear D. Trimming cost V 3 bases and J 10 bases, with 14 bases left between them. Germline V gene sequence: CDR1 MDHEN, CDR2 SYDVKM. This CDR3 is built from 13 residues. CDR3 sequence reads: CASSFFAAWAQYF. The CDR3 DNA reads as TGTGCCAGCAGTTTTTTCGCGGCCTGGGCGCAGTATTTT.

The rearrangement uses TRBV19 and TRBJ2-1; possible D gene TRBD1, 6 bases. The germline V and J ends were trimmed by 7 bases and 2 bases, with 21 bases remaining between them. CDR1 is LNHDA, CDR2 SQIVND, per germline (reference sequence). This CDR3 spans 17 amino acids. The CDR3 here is CASTQSRPDSPYNEQFF. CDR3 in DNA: TGTGCCAGTACTCAAAGCCGCCCGGACAGCCCCTACAATGAGCAGTTCTTC.

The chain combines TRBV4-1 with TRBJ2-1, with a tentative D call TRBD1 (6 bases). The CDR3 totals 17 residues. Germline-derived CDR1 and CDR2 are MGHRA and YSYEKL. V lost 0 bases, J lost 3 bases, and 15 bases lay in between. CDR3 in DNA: TGCGCCAGCAGCCAAGAGAGGACAGTAGACTTCTACAATGAGCAGTTCTTC. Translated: CASSQERTVDFYNEQFF.

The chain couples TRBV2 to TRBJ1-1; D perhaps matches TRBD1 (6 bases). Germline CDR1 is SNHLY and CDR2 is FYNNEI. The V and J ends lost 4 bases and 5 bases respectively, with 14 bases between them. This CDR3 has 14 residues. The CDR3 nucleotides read TGTGCCAGCAGTGGATGGCAGGGGATGACTGAAGCTTTCTTT. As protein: CASSGWQGMTEAFF. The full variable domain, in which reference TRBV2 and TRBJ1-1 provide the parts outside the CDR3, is EPEVTQTPSHQVTQMGQEVILRCVPISNHLYFYWYRQILGQKVEFLVSFYNNEISEKSEIFDDQFSVERPDGSNFTLKIRSTKLEDSAMYFCASSGWQGMTEAFFGQGTRLTVV.

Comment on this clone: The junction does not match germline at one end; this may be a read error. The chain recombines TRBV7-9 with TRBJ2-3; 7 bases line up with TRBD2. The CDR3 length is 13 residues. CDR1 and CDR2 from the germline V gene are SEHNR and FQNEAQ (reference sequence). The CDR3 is CASRSTSIDTQYF. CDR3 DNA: TGTGCCAGCAGATCGACTAGCATAGATACGCAGTATTTT. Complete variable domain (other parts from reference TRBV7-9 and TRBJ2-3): DTGVSQNPRHKITKRGQNVTFRCDPISEHNRLYWYRQTLGQGPEFLTYFQNEAQLEKSRLLSDRFSAERPKGSFSTLEIQRTEQGDSAMYLCASRSTSIDTQYFGPGTRLTVL.

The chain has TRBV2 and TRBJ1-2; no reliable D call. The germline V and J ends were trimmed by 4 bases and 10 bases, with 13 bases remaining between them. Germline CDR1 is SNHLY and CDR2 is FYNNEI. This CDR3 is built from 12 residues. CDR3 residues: CASSVRQEDYTF. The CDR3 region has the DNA TGTGCCAGCAGTGTGCGTCAGGAGGACTACACCTTC.

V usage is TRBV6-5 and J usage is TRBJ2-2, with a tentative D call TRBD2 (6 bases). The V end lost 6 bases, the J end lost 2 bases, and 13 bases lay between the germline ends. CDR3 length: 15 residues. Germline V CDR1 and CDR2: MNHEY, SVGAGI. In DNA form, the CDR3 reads TGTGCCAGCAGCGGGAGAAGGGGAAACACCGGGGAGCTGTTTTTT. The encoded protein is CASSGRRGNTGELFF.

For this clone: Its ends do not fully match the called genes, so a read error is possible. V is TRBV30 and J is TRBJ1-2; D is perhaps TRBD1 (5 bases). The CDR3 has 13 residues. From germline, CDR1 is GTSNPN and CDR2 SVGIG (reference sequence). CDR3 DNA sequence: TGTGCCTGGAGTGGGTTCAGGGCTGATGGCCACACCTTC. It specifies CAWSGFRADGHTF. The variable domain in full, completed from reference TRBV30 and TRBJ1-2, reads SQTIHQWPATLVQPVGSPLSLECTVEGTSNPNLYWYRQAAGRGLQLLFYSVGIGQISSEVPQNLSASRPQDRQFILSSKKLLLSDSGFYLCAWSGFRADGHTFGSGTRLTVV.

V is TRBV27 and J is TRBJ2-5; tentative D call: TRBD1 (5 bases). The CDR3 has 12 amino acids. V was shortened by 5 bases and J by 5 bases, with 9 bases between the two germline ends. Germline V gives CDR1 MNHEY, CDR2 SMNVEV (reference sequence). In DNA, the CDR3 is TGTGCCAGCAGTATCAACAGGGAGACCCAGTACTTC. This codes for CASSINRETQYF.

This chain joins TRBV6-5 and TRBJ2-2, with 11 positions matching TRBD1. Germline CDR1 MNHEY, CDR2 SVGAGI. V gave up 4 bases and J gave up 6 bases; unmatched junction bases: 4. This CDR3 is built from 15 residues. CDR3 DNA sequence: TGTGCCAGCAGTTCCTGGGACAGGGGGTCCGGGGAGCTGTTTTTT. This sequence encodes CASSSWDRGSGELFF.

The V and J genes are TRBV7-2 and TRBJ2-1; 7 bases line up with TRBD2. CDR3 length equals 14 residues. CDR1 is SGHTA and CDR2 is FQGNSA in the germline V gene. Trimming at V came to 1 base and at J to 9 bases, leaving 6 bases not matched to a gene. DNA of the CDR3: TGTGCCAGCAGCTTAGAGAGCGGGATAGGTGAGCAGTTCTTC. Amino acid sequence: CASSLESGIGEQFF.

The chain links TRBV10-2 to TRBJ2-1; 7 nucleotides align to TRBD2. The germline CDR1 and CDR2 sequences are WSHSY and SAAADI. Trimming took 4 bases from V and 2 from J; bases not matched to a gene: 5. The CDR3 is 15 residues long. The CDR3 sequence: CASSGLAVTYNEQFF. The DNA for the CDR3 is TGCGCCAGCAGTGGTCTAGCGGTAACCTACAATGAGCAGTTCTTC.

In DNA, the CDR3 is TGTGCCAGCAGGACGGGCGCCGGGGGGGTGAGCCTCTACACCTTC. It is translated as CASRTGAGGVSLYTF. J is TRBJ1-2 and V is TRBV28, with D perhaps TRBD1 (5 bases). Germline V gene data show CDR1 as MDHEN and CDR2 as SYDVKM. The V and J ends lost 6 bases and 10 bases respectively, with 24 bases between them. This CDR3 has 15 amino acids.